These 19 T cell receptor beta chains originate from one sample sequenced in a study of cytomegalovirus exposure and HLA in healthy donors. PCR used 60 Vbeta primers and 13 Jbeta primers. The method was immunoSEQ multiplex PCR; TCRdb's version includes in-frame clones alone and lacks a portion of them. The sample yields approximately 140,000 clones, approximately 82% seen once. Material: PBMCs. Every receptor here comes from a man aged 50-60 years in good health and CMV-seronegative.

The chain carries TRBV18 and TRBJ1-3, with D perhaps matching TRBD1 (5 bases). The CDR3 spans 15 residues. From germline, CDR1 is KGHSH and CDR2 LQKENI. With 6 bases removed from V and 0 bases from J, the gap between germline ends came to 12 bases. The CDR3 reads CASSQERGSGNTIYF. In DNA, the CDR3 is TGTGCCAGCTCCCAAGAAAGGGGCTCTGGAAACACCATATATTTT.

This chain joins TRBV4-1 and TRBJ2-1; 7 bases map to TRBD2. CDR1 is MGHRA and CDR2 is YSYEKL in the germline V gene. V trimming: 0 bases; J trimming: 1 base; junction bases outside the gene matches: 3. The CDR3 extends over 16 amino acids. DNA of the CDR3: TGCGCCAGCAGCCAAGATCGGACTAGTTCCTACAATGAGCAGTTCTTC. Protein product: CASSQDRTSSYNEQFF.

CDR3 amino acids: CASSLSASSYEQYF. CDR3 DNA sequence: TGTGCCAGTAGTTTGAGCGCCAGCTCCTACGAGCAGTACTTC. The chain employs TRBV19 and TRBJ2-7; no clear D gene. Germline V gene lookup returns CDR1 LNHDA and CDR2 SQIVND (reference sequence). CDR3 length: 14 amino acids. V lost 5 bases and J 0 bases, leaving 11 bases between the germline ends.

The chain combines TRBV6-5 with TRBJ1-4; possibly TRBD1 for D (5 bases). The germline V and J ends were trimmed by 6 bases and 10 bases, with 12 bases remaining between them. CDR3 length: 12 residues. CDR1 is MNHEY and CDR2 is SVGAGI in the germline V gene. The CDR3 loop reads CASSSRVGKLFF. In nucleotides, the CDR3 is TGTGCCAGCAGCTCCAGGGTTGGAAAACTGTTTTTT.

The table lists this clone with a few counts. CDR3 sequence: CASSYNQGARYYGYTF. CDR3 DNA: TGTGCCAGCAGTTATAACCAGGGGGCGCGTTACTATGGCTACACCTTC. The chain recombines TRBV6-5 with TRBJ1-2, with 8 bases identical to TRBD1. The CDR3 spans 16 residues. CDR1 is MNHEY and CDR2 is SVGAGI in the germline V gene. With V trimmed by 3 bases and J by 3 bases, 9 bases remained unmatched.

In this sample, this clone turned up once. V is TRBV19 and J is TRBJ1-4; 10 positions match TRBD1. The germline V gene has CDR1 LNHDA and CDR2 SQIVND (reference sequence). This CDR3 spans 15 amino acids. Trimming cost V 10 bases and J 5 bases; bases outside gene matches: 10. Here the CDR3 reads CATKDRGRGNEKLFF. The DNA of the CDR3 is TGTGCCACCAAAGACAGGGGGCGCGGGAATGAAAAACTGTTTTTT.

This rearrangement joins TRBV6-5 to TRBJ1-1, with 7 bases identical to TRBD1. Unmatched junction bases numbered 13, after V lost 8 bases and J lost 4 bases. The CDR3 is 15 amino acids. Germline CDR1 reads MNHEY; CDR2 reads SVGAGI. For the CDR3, the DNA is TGTGCCAGCTTACCCCGACAGGGATTGAGCACTGAAGCTTTCTTT. Protein sequence: CASLPRQGLSTEAFF.

The chain combines TRBV5-1 with TRBJ1-1, with D possibly being TRBD1 (5 bases). The germline V gene has CDR1 SGHRS and CDR2 YFSETQ. Trimming pared 5 bases from V and 8 bases from J, leaving 22 bases between. This CDR3 comprises 15 residues. The DNA of the CDR3 is TGCGCCAGCAGTCTTGGACACACCCGGATCCCCGAAGCTTTCTTT. Translated: CASSLGHTRIPEAFF.

V is TRBV5-1 and J is TRBJ2-5; 11 positions agree with TRBD2. Germline assignment: CDR1 SGHRS and CDR2 YFSETQ. The V gene end was trimmed by 4 bases and the J gene end by 5 bases; junction bases not matched to a gene: 7. This CDR3 is built from 15 residues. CDR3 sequence: CASSSSGGAGETQYF. CDR3 DNA sequence: TGCGCCAGCAGCAGTAGCGGGGGGGCCGGGGAGACCCAGTACTTC.

This clone was observed once. In DNA form, the CDR3 reads TGTGCCAGCAGTTTCAGCGGAGCATACGAGCAGTACTTC. Amino acid sequence: CASSFSGAYEQYF. The gene calls are TRBV27 and TRBJ2-7, with D possibly being TRBD2 (5 bases). The CDR3 totals 13 residues. Per germline, CDR1 MNHEY and CDR2 SMNVEV (reference sequence). Trimming shortened V by 3 bases and J by 4 bases, and 10 bases separated the two germline ends.

Details on this clone: Its ends do not fully match the called genes, so a read error is possible. The CDR3, as DNA: TGTGCCAGCAGTGAGTTACAGGGTCCCCTCTTT. Amino acids: CASSELQGPLF. This rearrangement joins TRBV2 to TRBJ1-1; D is possibly TRBD1 (6 bases). Looked up from germline, CDR1 is SNHLY and CDR2 is FYNNEI. The CDR3 contains 11 residues.

This rearrangement joins TRBV4-3 to TRBJ2-2; 9 positions match TRBD2. Trimming took 0 bases from V and 7 from J; bases not matched to a gene: 9. CDR3 size: 17 residues. CDR1 and CDR2 from the germline V gene are LGHNA and YSLEER. CDR3 sequence (DNA): TGCGCCAGCAGCCAAGATTGGTCTAGCGGGGCTCACGGGGAGCTGTTTTTT. The encoded protein is CASSQDWSSGAHGELFF.

V is TRBV19 and J is TRBJ1-1, with a weak D call TRBD1 (6 bases). Trimming shortened V by 5 bases and J by 3 bases, and 10 bases separated the two germline ends. The CDR3 runs 13 residues. CDR1 and CDR2 (germline): LNHDA, SQIVND (reference sequence). The chain's CDR3 is CASSPQGYTEAFF. CDR3 DNA sequence: TGTGCCAGTAGTCCACAGGGTTACACTGAAGCTTTCTTT.

CDR3 residues: CASSLEGTGYVPQHF. For the CDR3, the DNA is TGTGCCAGCAGCTTAGAGGGGACAGGTTACGTGCCCCAGCATTTT. The rearrangement links TRBV7-8 to TRBJ1-5; the match to TRBD1 covers 8 bases. The CDR3 contains 15 residues. CDR1 and CDR2 (germline): SGHVS, FQNEAQ. V shed 1 base and J 9 bases; nucleotides not matched to a gene: 8.

This chain uses TRBV25-1 with TRBJ2-7, with TRBD2 matching over 8 bases. Germline V lookup: CDR1 MGHDK, CDR2 SYGVNS. CDR3 length: 16 amino acids. Trimming took 2 bases from V and 3 from J; bases not matched to a gene: 9. The CDR3 DNA follows: TGTGCCAGCAGTGAAGGCGGGACTAGGTTCCACTACGAGCAGTACTTC. This sequence encodes CASSEGGTRFHYEQYF.

This chain connects TRBV27 to TRBJ2-3, with D maybe TRBD1 (6 bases). The CDR3 has 15 amino acids. Trimming took off 6 bases at V and 2 bases at J, with 15 bases between the two ends. CDR1 and CDR2 from the germline V gene are MNHEY and SMNVEV (reference sequence). CDR3 residues: CASSLRGRITDTQYF. CDR3 coding DNA: TGTGCCAGCAGCCTTAGGGGGAGAATCACAGATACGCAGTATTTT.

The rearrangement links TRBV4-3 to TRBJ1-2; D call uncertain. Trimming stripped 3 bases from V and 5 bases from J, with 10 bases between. The CDR3 is made up of 13 amino acids. In germline, CDR1 is LGHNA, CDR2 YSLEER. The CDR3 loop reads CASSHARRYGYTF. The CDR3 DNA follows: TGCGCCAGCAGCCACGCTCGTAGATATGGCTACACCTTC.

V is TRBV9 and J is TRBJ2-5; D not certain. Germline CDR1 reads SGDLS; CDR2 reads YYNGEE. This CDR3 region has 11 residues. V was cut by 0 bases and J by 5 bases, with 2 bases left in between. The CDR3 protein is CASSVAETQYF. CDR3 bases: TGTGCCAGCAGCGTAGCGGAGACCCAGTACTTC.

This chain joins TRBV7-3 and TRBJ2-3, with TRBD1 as a possible D gene (6 bases). This CDR3 is 16 amino acids long. Per germline, CDR1 SGHTA and CDR2 FQGTGA. Trimming stripped 0 bases from V and 4 bases from J, with 14 bases between. CDR3 nucleotide sequence: TGTGCCAGCAGCTTAACCCTACAGGGCGGCGCAGATACGCAGTATTTT. Translating gives CASSLTLQGGADTQYF.